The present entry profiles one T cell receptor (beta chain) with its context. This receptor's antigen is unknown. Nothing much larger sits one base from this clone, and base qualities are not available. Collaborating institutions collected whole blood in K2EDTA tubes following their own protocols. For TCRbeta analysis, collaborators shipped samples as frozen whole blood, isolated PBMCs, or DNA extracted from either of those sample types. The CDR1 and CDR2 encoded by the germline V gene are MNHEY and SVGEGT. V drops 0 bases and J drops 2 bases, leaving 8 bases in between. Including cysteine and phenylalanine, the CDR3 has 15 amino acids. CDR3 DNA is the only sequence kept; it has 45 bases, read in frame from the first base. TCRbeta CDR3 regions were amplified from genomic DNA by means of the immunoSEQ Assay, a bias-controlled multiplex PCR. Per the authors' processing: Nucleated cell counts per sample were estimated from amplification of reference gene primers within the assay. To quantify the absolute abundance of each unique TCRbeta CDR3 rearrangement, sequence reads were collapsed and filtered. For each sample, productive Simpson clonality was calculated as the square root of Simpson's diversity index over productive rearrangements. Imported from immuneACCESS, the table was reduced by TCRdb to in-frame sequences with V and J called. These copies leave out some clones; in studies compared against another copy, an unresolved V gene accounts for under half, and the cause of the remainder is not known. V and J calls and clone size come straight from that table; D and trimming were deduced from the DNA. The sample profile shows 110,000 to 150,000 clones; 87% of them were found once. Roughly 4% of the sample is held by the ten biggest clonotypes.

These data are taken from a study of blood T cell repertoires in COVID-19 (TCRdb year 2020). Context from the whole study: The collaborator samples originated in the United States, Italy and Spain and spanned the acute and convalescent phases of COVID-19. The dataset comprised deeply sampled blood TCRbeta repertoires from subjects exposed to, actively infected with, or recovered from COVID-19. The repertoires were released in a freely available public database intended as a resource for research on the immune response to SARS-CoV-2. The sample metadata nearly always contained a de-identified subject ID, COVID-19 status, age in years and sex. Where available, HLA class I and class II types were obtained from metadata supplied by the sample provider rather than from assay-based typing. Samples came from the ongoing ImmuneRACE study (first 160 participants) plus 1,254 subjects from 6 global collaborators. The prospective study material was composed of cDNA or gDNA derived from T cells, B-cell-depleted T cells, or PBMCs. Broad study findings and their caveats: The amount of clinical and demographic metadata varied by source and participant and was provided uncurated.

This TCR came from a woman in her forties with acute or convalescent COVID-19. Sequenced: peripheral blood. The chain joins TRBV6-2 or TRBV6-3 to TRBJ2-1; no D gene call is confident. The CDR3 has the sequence CASSYSGGAYNEQFF. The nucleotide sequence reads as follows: TGTGCCAGCAGTTACTCTGGCGGAGCCTACAATGAGCAGTTCTTC.